These 28 T cell receptor beta chains came from one sample sequenced in a study of CD8 T cells in ankylosing spondylitis. Using its own MiXCR run on the 5' RACE reads, TCRdb lists one record per CDR3 protein. The repertoire includes 25,000 to 35,000 distinct CDR3 sequences, more than 13% of them detected once, and roughly 36% sits in the top ten. The sequencing input was blood. These receptors originate from a male donor with ankylosing spondylitis or in good health (not recorded which).

In its sample, this clonotype was seen a few times. This chain joins TRBV7-2 and TRBJ2-4; TRBD2 matches at 7 bases. Looked up from germline, CDR1 is SGHTA and CDR2 is FQGNSA. With 5 bases clipped from V and 3 bases from J, the junction kept 10 bases outside the gene matches. This CDR3 spans 16 amino acids. The CDR3 nucleotides read TGTGCCAGCAGCCCCCGCTTGCGGGAGCTCAAAAACATTCAGTACTTC. Amino acids: CASSPRLRELKNIQYF.

This clonotype was observed once. This chain joins TRBV7-2 and TRBJ2-3; D gene ambiguous. Trimming cost V 5 bases and J 9 bases, with 9 bases left between them. Germline-derived CDR1 and CDR2 are SGHTA and FQGNSA. CDR3 length: 11 residues. The CDR3 region has the DNA TGTGCCAGCAGCCCTTTCACCACGCAGTATTTT. It codes for CASSPFTTQYF.

The CDR3 sequence: CASSPRRGGITDTQYF. The DNA for the CDR3 is TGTGCCAGCAGCCCTCGGAGGGGGGGCATCACAGATACGCAGTATTTT. The chain carries TRBV7-9 and TRBJ2-3; tentative D call: TRBD2 (7 bases). V dropped 5 bases and J dropped 2 bases, with 17 bases sitting between them. The germline gives CDR1 SEHNR, CDR2 FQNEAQ (reference sequence). CDR3 size: 16 residues.

This clonotype was seen a few times. V is TRBV29-1 and J is TRBJ1-5; perhaps TRBD1 as D (5 bases). V lost 4 bases, J lost 7 bases, and 14 bases lay in between. Germline CDR1 reads SQVTM; CDR2 reads ANQGSEA. This CDR3 has 13 amino acids. The CDR3 nucleotides are TGCAGCGTTGCAGGGAGGTTAGAACAGCCCCAGCATTTT. Its translation is CSVAGRLEQPQHF. Based on the CDR3 plus reference TRBV29-1 and TRBJ1-5, the full variable domain is SAVISQKPSRDICQRGTSLTIQCQVDSQVTMMFWYRQQPGQSLTLIATANQGSEATYESGFVIDKFPISRPNLTFSTLTVSNMSPEDSSIYLCSVAGRLEQPQHFGDGTRLSIL.

The chain links TRBV29-1 to TRBJ2-7; D call uncertain. The CDR3 loop spans 13 amino acids. CDR1 SQVTM and CDR2 ANQGSEA come from the germline V gene. V shed 0 bases and J shed 7 bases, with 13 bases lying between them. This CDR3 reads CSVEDPSNREQYF. In DNA, the CDR3 is TGCAGCGTTGAAGATCCGTCGAACAGAGAGCAGTACTTC.

This clonotype ranks as medium-sized. The chain carries TRBV6-4 and TRBJ2-2; D call uncertain. The V gene's germline CDR1 is MRHNA and CDR2 SNTAGT. Trimming pared 2 bases from V and 0 bases from J, leaving 4 bases between. The CDR3 covers 14 residues. CDR3 sequence reads: CASSDQTNTGELFF. The CDR3 DNA is TGTGCCAGCAGTGACCAGACGAACACCGGGGAGCTGTTTTTT.

This clonotype was seen only a few times. The chain joins TRBV29-1 to TRBJ2-3, with unresolved D. The germline gives CDR1 SQVTM, CDR2 ANQGSEA. This CDR3 has 13 amino acids. V lost 5 bases, J lost 5 bases, and 14 bases lay in between. The CDR3 nucleotides are TGCAGCGTTTGGCAGAGCAGGATAGATACGCAGTATTTT. Its protein product is CSVWQSRIDTQYF.

This clonotype was detected a few times. J is TRBJ2-1 and V is TRBV4-3; TRBD1 is a possible D gene (6 bases). The CDR3 is 15 residues long. The germline V gene has CDR1 LGHNA and CDR2 YSLEER. V lost 0 bases and J lost 4, with 10 bases in between. The CDR3 region has the DNA TGCGCCAGCAGCCAAGAGGAGGACAGATACAATGAGCAGTTCTTC. This translates into CASSQEEDRYNEQFF.

In this sample, this clonotype turned up a few times. This chain joins TRBV10-3 and TRBJ2-7, with 11 bases identical to TRBD2. The CDR3 runs to 14 residues. Germline-derived CDR1 and CDR2 are ENHRY and SYGVKD. V lost 10 bases and J lost 3; bases outside the gene matches: 8. DNA for the CDR3: TGTGCCAAACTAGCGGGAGTTGCCATCTACGAGCAGTACTTC. Translating it yields CAKLAGVAIYEQYF.

In its sample, this clonotype was seen a few times. V gene TRBV5-1 combines with J gene TRBJ2-1, with 8 positions matching TRBD2. With 3 bases clipped from V and 13 bases from J, the junction kept 6 bases outside the gene matches. CDR3 length: 12 amino acids. CDR1 is SGHRS, CDR2 YFSETQ, per germline. Written as DNA, the CDR3 is TGCGCCAGCAGCTCATCGGGACTAGACCAGTTCTTC. This sequence encodes CASSSSGLDQFF.

This clonotype was detected only a few times. The chain links TRBV13 to TRBJ2-7; 9 nucleotides line up with TRBD1. CDR1 and CDR2 from the germline V gene are PRHDT and FYEKMQ (reference sequence). The CDR3 totals 14 residues. With 5 bases clipped from V and 7 bases from J, the junction kept 9 bases outside the gene matches. This chain's CDR3 is CASSPITGGGEQYF. Written as DNA, the CDR3 is TGTGCCAGCAGCCCAATTACAGGGGGCGGAGAGCAGTACTTC.

The rearrangement uses TRBV6-2 or TRBV6-3 and TRBJ2-5; 7 bases map to TRBD2. The ends lost 0 bases at V and 7 bases at J; junction bases unmatched: 8. The CDR3 contains 15 residues. In germline, CDR1 is MNHEY, CDR2 SVGEGT. CDR3 DNA: TGTGCCAGCAGTTACTCGGCCCCGGGGGGAGGGACCCAGTACTTC. Its protein is CASSYSAPGGGTQYF.

The J gene is TRBJ2-1, the V gene TRBV12-5; 8 bases map to TRBD2. Trimming removed 7 bases from V and 2 bases from J; junction bases left unmatched: 7. Germline V gene sequence: CDR1 LGHNT, CDR2 FRNRAP. The CDR3 is 15 residues long. The CDR3 sequence is CASVRSGRTYNEQFF. In DNA form, the CDR3 reads TGTGCTAGTGTTCGAAGCGGGAGAACCTACAATGAGCAGTTCTTC. Filled out from reference TRBV12-5 and TRBJ2-1, the complete variable domain reads DARVTQTPRHKVTEMGQEVTMRCQPILGHNTVFWYRQTMMQGLELLAYFRNRAPLDDSGMPKDRFSAEMPDATLATLKIQPSEPRDSAVYFCASVRSGRTYNEQFFGPGTRLTVL.

The rearrangement joins TRBV5-6 to TRBJ2-5; D is undetermined. Germline CDR1 SGHDT, CDR2 YYEEEE. Trimming left V 4 bases short and J 5 bases short, with 12 bases between. The CDR3 extends over 13 amino acids. DNA of the CDR3: TGTGCCAGCAGCGCGGTCCTAATGGAGACCCAGTACTTC. Its protein product is CASSAVLMETQYF.

The chain links TRBV5-1 to TRBJ2-1; TRBD2 agrees at 10 bases. The length of the CDR3 is 14 residues. With V trimmed by 4 bases and J by 8 bases, 6 bases remained unmatched. Looked up from germline, CDR1 is SGHRS and CDR2 is YFSETQ. The CDR3 bases are TGCGCCAGCAGCCCGGGACTAGCGACCGATGAGCAGTTCTTC. Protein product: CASSPGLATDEQFF.

This clonotype has a handful of counts. This rearrangement joins TRBV14 to TRBJ1-1, with unresolved D. From germline, CDR1 is SGHDN and CDR2 FVKESK. The V and J ends lost 0 bases and 3 bases respectively, with 8 bases between them. The CDR3 spans 14 residues. The CDR3 DNA reads TGTGCCAGCAGCCAAGATATATGGGACACTGAAGCTTTCTTT. Amino acids: CASSQDIWDTEAFF.

This clonotype showed up just a few times. V gene TRBV28 combines with J gene TRBJ2-2, with D perhaps being TRBD1 or TRBD2 (5 bases each). With 10 bases removed from V and 6 bases from J, the gap between germline ends came to 18 bases. CDR3 length: 14 amino acids. The germline gives CDR1 MDHEN, CDR2 SYDVKM. CDR3: CATGPRTPSGELFF. CDR3 coding DNA: TGTGCCACGGGACCGAGGACCCCATCCGGGGAGCTGTTTTTT.

V usage is TRBV6-5 and J usage is TRBJ2-2; D possibly corresponds to TRBD2 (5 bases). The V and J ends lost 0 bases and 3 bases respectively, with 11 bases between them. The CDR3 is made up of 16 amino acids. The germline V gene has CDR1 MNHEY and CDR2 SVGAGI. CDR3 coding DNA: TGTGCCAGCAGTTACTCGTATTCCGGGGACACCGGGGAGCTGTTTTTT. Translating it yields CASSYSYSGDTGELFF.

The CDR3 sequence is CASSSGQGLGNEQFF. The CDR3 nucleotides read TGTGCCAGTAGTTCGGGACAGGGACTAGGCAATGAGCAGTTCTTC. The V gene is TRBV19, the J gene TRBJ2-1, with a tentative D call TRBD1 (9 bases). The ends were cut back, 5 bases at V and 6 bases at J, with 17 bases in the middle. There are 15 residues in the CDR3. CDR1 and CDR2 from the germline V gene are LNHDA and SQIVND (reference sequence).

The gene calls are TRBV5-6 and TRBJ2-5, with D perhaps matching TRBD2 (5 bases). Trimming removed 4 bases from V and 7 bases from J, with 17 bases in between. Germline V lookup: CDR1 SGHDT, CDR2 YYEEEE. This CDR3 has 14 residues. CDR3 sequence reads: CASSKGGRGGTQYF. The CDR3 DNA follows: TGTGCCAGCAGCAAAGGAGGTAGAGGCGGGACCCAGTACTTC. Combining the CDR3 with reference TRBV5-6 and TRBJ2-5 gives the whole variable domain DAGVTQSPTHLIKTRGQQVTLRCSPKSGHDTVSWYQQALGQGPQFIFQYYEEEERQRGNFPDRFSGHQFPNYSSELNVNALLLGDSALYLCASSKGGRGGTQYFGPGTRLLVL.

This clonotype occurred a few times. V and J are TRBV7-9 and TRBJ1-1; D possibly corresponds to TRBD1 (5 bases). The V gene's germline CDR1 is SEHNR and CDR2 FQNEAQ (reference sequence). V was shortened by 4 bases and J by 2 bases, with 14 bases between the two germline ends. This CDR3 contains 15 residues. The CDR3, as DNA: TGTGCCAGCAGCTGGATCGACAGCTCTAACACTGAAGCTTTCTTT. Its protein is CASSWIDSSNTEAFF.

The J gene is TRBJ2-2, the V gene TRBV19; a weak D match, TRBD1 (6 bases). This CDR3 has 15 residues. V was shortened by 7 bases and J by 6 bases, with 18 bases between the two germline ends. Germline CDR1 LNHDA, CDR2 SQIVND (reference sequence). The CDR3 region has the DNA TGTGCCAGTATCGAGGCAGGGGCTCGTGCCGGGGAGCTGTTTTTT. Its translation is CASIEAGARAGELFF.

V gene TRBV12-3 or TRBV12-4 combines with J gene TRBJ1-4, with 11 bases matching TRBD1. The CDR3 loop spans 14 amino acids. V was clipped by 5 bases and J by 8 bases; unmatched bases: 4. CDR3 sequence reads: CASSPRDRGEKLFF. The CDR3 nucleotides read TGTGCCAGCAGTCCCCGGGACAGGGGGGAAAAACTGTTTTTT.

In this sample, this clonotype turned up a few times. The J gene is TRBJ2-7, the V gene TRBV30; no clear D gene. The germline V and J ends were trimmed by 0 bases and 6 bases, with 9 bases remaining between them. This CDR3 region has 12 residues. Germline V gives CDR1 GTSNPN, CDR2 SVGIG (reference sequence). This CDR3 reads CAWSVRAVEQYF. CDR3 nucleotide sequence: TGTGCCTGGAGTGTGCGCGCCGTCGAGCAGTACTTC.

The gene calls are TRBV28 and TRBJ2-4; D is possibly TRBD1 (5 bases). Germline V gene data show CDR1 as MDHEN and CDR2 as SYDVKM. CDR3 length equals 13 residues. V was shortened by 1 base and J by 9 bases, with 10 bases between the two germline ends. CDR3 sequence: CASSLSRVGIQYF. In nucleotides, the CDR3 is TGTGCCAGCAGTTTATCCAGGGTTGGCATTCAGTACTTC.

The chain is built from TRBV5-1 and TRBJ2-5; the D call may be TRBD1 or TRBD2 (5 bases each). V lost 0 bases to trimming and J lost 5 bases, with 8 bases between them. The CDR3 length is 13 residues. CDR1 is SGHRS, CDR2 YFSETQ, per germline. CDR3 sequence: CASSLGGKETQYF. CDR3 nucleotides: TGCGCCAGCAGCTTGGGGGGGAAGGAGACCCAGTACTTC.

The CDR3 is CSARSSGNTIYF. For the CDR3, the DNA is TGCAGCGCTCGGAGCTCTGGAAACACCATATATTTT. The chain has TRBV29-1 and TRBJ1-3, with unresolved D. The CDR3 extends over 12 amino acids. Germline CDR1 is SQVTM and CDR2 is ANQGSEA. V was shortened by 7 bases and J by 0 bases, with 7 bases between the two germline ends.

The chain uses TRBV12-3 or TRBV12-4 and TRBJ2-6; D is ambiguous. This CDR3 has 14 amino acids. V lost 3 bases, J lost 4 bases, and 7 bases lay in between. The CDR3: CASSFMEGANVLTF. The CDR3 region has the DNA TGTGCCAGCAGTTTCATGGAGGGGGCCAACGTCCTGACTTTC.